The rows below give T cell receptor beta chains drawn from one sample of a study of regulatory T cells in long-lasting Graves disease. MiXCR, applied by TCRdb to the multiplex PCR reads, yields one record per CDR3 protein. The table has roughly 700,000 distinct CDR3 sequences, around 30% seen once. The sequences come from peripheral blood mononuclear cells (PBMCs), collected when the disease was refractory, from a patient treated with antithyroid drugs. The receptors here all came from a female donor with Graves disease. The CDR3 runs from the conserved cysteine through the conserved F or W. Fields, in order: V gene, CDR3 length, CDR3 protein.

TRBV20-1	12	CSAPGQNYGYTF
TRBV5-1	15	CASSGDGFSNEKLFF
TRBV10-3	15	CAINAQGWLDTEAFF
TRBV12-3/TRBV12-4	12	CASSPGTPDSYF
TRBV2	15	CATSPPGGDNSPLHF
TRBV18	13	CASSRGSQETQYF
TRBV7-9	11	CASRNADTQYF
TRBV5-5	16	CASSPDLWGSNQPQHF
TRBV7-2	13	CASSLESGQTQFF
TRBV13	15	CASSSRGGSDYEQYF
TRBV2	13	CASLDTPPSEQYF
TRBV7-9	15	CASSPNIGADTEAFF
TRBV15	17	CATSRGRGGSPNYGYTF
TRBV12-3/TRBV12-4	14	CASRLDGLNTEAFF
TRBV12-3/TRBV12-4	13	CASSLSGTAEQYF
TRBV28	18	CASSLSRTGVDGYTEAFF
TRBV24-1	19	CATSDLIPIRGLANEKLFF
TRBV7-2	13	CASSAQMNTEAFF
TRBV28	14	CASSRPGAKNIQYF
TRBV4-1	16	CASSLRLAGGIETQYF
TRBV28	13	CASRHISRLGYTF
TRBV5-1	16	CASSEGTGSGNQPQHF
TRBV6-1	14	CATRGHDSNQPQHF
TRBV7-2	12	CASRKGGGGYTF
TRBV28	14	CASSPQDRNQPQHF
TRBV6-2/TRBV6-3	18	CASSYLRDSLHDTEKLFF
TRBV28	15	CASSLPDRGPLEAFF
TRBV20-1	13	CSARGRENTEAFF